The present entry profiles one T cell receptor (beta chain) with its context. The antigen remains unidentified. The data were taken from a study of cytomegalovirus exposure and HLA in healthy donors. Study summary: One earlier analysis, a look at 180 million or so T cells, found some 120 million unique TCR beta sequences. Study conclusions and caveats: As a later analysis revealed, most CMV-associated TCR beta chains appeared HLA-restricted.

Unmatched junction bases numbered 7, after V lost 6 bases and J lost 3 bases. From germline, CDR1 is MNHEY and CDR2 SMNVEV (reference sequence). The CDR3 contains 15 residues. The PCR made use of 60 Vbeta and 13 Jbeta primers. This table comes from immunoSEQ multiplex PCR, and its TCRdb copy is limited to in-frame clones, with some not included. The table includes some 150,000 clones, approximately 77% detected once. The sequencing input was PBMCs. The TCR originated in a woman between 35 and 50 years old in good health and CMV-seronegative. V usage is TRBV27 and J usage is TRBJ1-5, with 8 positions matching TRBD1. CDR3 residues: CASRVGQAPNQPQHF. The CDR3 nucleotides are TGTGCCAGCAGGGTGGGACAGGCCCCCAATCAGCCCCAGCATTTT.